This TCR beta chain is drawn from a study of blood T cells in healthy people across ages. Findings of the study overall: Both naive CD4+ cell counts and diversity were greater in long-lived donors than in aged donors.

Isolation yielded PBMCs, at least 6.5 million per sample, in every case. At least 5.5 micrograms of total RNA were extracted per sample. Then a second PCR, running about 6 to 12 cycles, was carried out with a sample-barcoded 5' primer and a J-beta primer mix. TCRdb called the 5' RACE reads again in MiXCR, with one record for every CDR3 protein. The table records about 1.6 million distinct CDR3 sequences, about 32% of them present only once. V lost 8 bases and J lost 7, with 6 bases in between. This CDR3 comprises 10 residues. Germline V gene sequence: CDR1 LGHNT, CDR2 FRNRAP. A remark on this clonotype: What it recognizes is unknown.

This TCR was sampled from a woman in her 30s in good health. The rearrangement links TRBV12-5 to TRBJ1-5; D gene uncertain. Source material: blood. CDR3 region: CASCAQPQHF. CDR3 nucleotides: TGTGCTAGTTGTGCCCAGCCCCAGCATTTT.